The rows below give T cell receptor beta chains drawn from one sample of a study of T cell responses to AZD1222 COVID-19 vaccine. Assay used: immunoSEQ multiplex PCR; TCRdb lists only in-frame clones, some missing. The data contain 90,000 to 120,000 clones, 93% of them singletons. The sequenced sample was peripheral blood, obtained on day 0 of AZD1222 vaccination. Receptor source: an adult in good health. Each CDR3 is given with its conserved first and last residue. D genes are given only for firm matches. Expanded clones get a size class; other rows say once, few or many, or leave the size out.

J: TRBJ2-1
size: once
D: .
V: TRBV6-5
DNA: TGTGCCAGCATCTCGAAAGAATGGTGGAATGAGCAGTTCTTC
CDR3: CASISKEWWNEQFF

J: TRBJ2-7
size: .
D: TRBD2
V: TRBV27
DNA: TGTGCCAGCAGTAAAACCCGACTAGCGGAGCAGTACTTC
CDR3: CASSKTRLAEQYF

J: TRBJ2-1
size: .
D: .
V: TRBV9
DNA: TGTGCCAGCAGCCCAAGGGGTACTCATGAGCAGTTCTTC
CDR3: CASSPRGTHEQFF

J: TRBJ1-1
size: .
D: .
V: TRBV6-5
DNA: TGTGCCAGCAGTAATCAGGCGAACACTGAAGCTTTCTTT
CDR3: CASSNQANTEAFF

J: TRBJ2-7
size: .
D: .
V: TRBV6-5
DNA: TGTGCCAGCAAGGCGGGTGTTGCTTCCTACGAGCAGTACTTC
CDR3: CASKAGVASYEQYF

J: TRBJ2-1
size: .
D: TRBD2
V: TRBV27
DNA: TGTGCCAGCAGAAGACTAGCGGGGCCTCCCTTCTTC
CDR3: CASRRLAGPPFF

J: TRBJ2-5
size: .
D: .
V: TRBV5-5
DNA: TGTGCCAGCAGCCCCCGTGGGGAGACCCAGTACTTC
CDR3: CASSPRGETQYF

J: TRBJ1-4
size: once
D: .
V: TRBV6-5
DNA: TGTGCCAGCGGGACGAACAGGGATGAGAGACTGTTTTTT
CDR3: CASGTNRDERLFF

J: TRBJ2-7
size: .
D: .
V: TRBV2
DNA: TGTGCCAGCAGTGGCGAGGGCTACGAGCAGTACTTC
CDR3: CASSGEGYEQYF

J: TRBJ2-1
size: .
D: TRBD2
V: TRBV5-1
DNA: TGCGCCAGCAGCTGGCGGGAGGTGGGTGAGCAGTTCTTC
CDR3: CASSWREVGEQFF

J: TRBJ2-5
size: few
D: TRBD1
V: TRBV7-6
DNA: TGTGCCAGCAGCATGTGGACAGGGACAGGGGAGACCCAGTACTTC
CDR3: CASSMWTGTGETQYF

J: TRBJ2-7
size: once
D: TRBD2
V: TRBV5-1
DNA: TGCGCCAGCAGCTCGAATTCAGCGGGAGGGATCTACGAGCAGTACTTC
CDR3: CASSSNSAGGIYEQYF

J: TRBJ2-2
size: .
D: .
V: TRBV28
DNA: TGTGCCAGCAGTTCGACTAGTAGGGCCGGGGAGCTGTTTTTT
CDR3: CASSSTSRAGELFF

J: TRBJ2-1
size: .
D: TRBD2
V: TRBV30
DNA: TGTGCCTGGAGTGTACGCCCAATCACGCGCTCGTGGGAGGGCGGCGGGGAAAATGAGCAGTTCTTC
CDR3: CAWSVRPITRSWEGGGENEQFF

J: TRBJ2-2
size: .
D: .
V: TRBV4-1
DNA: TGCGCCAGCAGCCTCAGGGCGTCCGGGGAGCTGTTTTTT
CDR3: CASSLRASGELFF

J: TRBJ2-7
size: .
D: .
V: TRBV7-2
DNA: TGTGCCAGCAGCTTAGAGACAGGAAGCTCCTACGAGCAGTACTTC
CDR3: CASSLETGSSYEQYF

J: TRBJ2-3
size: .
D: .
V: TRBV11-3
DNA: TGTGCCAGCAGCTTCCGGACCGGGGATACGCAGTATTTT
CDR3: CASSFRTGDTQYF

J: TRBJ2-1
size: .
D: TRBD2
V: TRBV3-1/TRBV3-2
DNA: TGTGCCAGCAGCCGCCCGACTAGCGGGAGGGTCAATGAGCAGTTCTTC
CDR3: CASSRPTSGRVNEQFF

J: TRBJ1-4
size: .
D: .
V: TRBV6-5
DNA: TGTGCCAGCAGTAGAGACAGCTTAAATGAAAAACTGTTTTTT
CDR3: CASSRDSLNEKLFF